This record looks at one T cell receptor (beta chain) sequence and its context. Its antigen is not identified. The gene symbols are mouse symbols. The read halts 1 residue ahead of the CDR3 end, with the missing end drawn from the germline J gene. The CDR3 consists of 14 residues. Per germline, CDR1 FNHDT and CDR2 SITEND (reference sequence). V was shortened by 1 base and J by 0 bases, with 8 bases between the two germline ends. Documented time point: mouse harvest day 14 after allogeneic transplant. Mouse grafts combined 10^7 T-cell-depleted bone marrow cells with 10^6 splenic CD5+ T cells. B6 (H2b) cells into BALB/c (H2d) mice; tissues taken at day 7 or 14. The data belong to a study of tissue T cells after allogeneic stem cell transplantation. Whole-study findings and limits: Only a limited share of tissue TCRs appeared in blood or spleen.

Clones were read by immunoSEQ multiplex PCR, and TCRdb kept only the in-frame ones, dropping some. The top ten hold roughly 34% of the sample, which has 1,500 to 2,000 clones, under 60% seen once. Sequenced input: spleen. The TCR originated in a female BALB/c mouse given C57BL/6 T cells with graft-versus-host disease after an allogeneic hematopoietic cell transplant. The chain links TRBV19 to TRBJ2-7, with D unresolved. The part of the CDR3 DNA that was read is TGTGCCAGCAGTATACCGGGGAGCTCCTATGAACAGTAC. This sequence encodes CASSIPGSSYEQY. The full CDR3 sequence reads CASSIPGSSYEQYF.